These T cell receptor beta chains were read from a single sample in a study of CD8+ T cells in alopecia areata. Clones were sequenced by immunoSEQ multiplex PCR, and TCRdb holds only the in-frame ones, with some missing. The sample includes about 64,000 clones, 35% to 55% of them seen just once. This specimen consisted of CD8+ T cells sorted from blood, obtained at approximately week 36, from a patient treated with tofacitinib. The receptors derive from a human donor with alopecia areata. The CDR3 runs from the conserved cysteine through the conserved F or W. The D gene is left open where the match is weak. Clone sizes are given selectively: once, few, many, or a class where the clone is expanded.

D	V	J	size	DNA	CDR3
.	TRBV4-1	TRBJ2-3	.	TGCGCCAGCAGCCAAGTCGTCGAACGGGACACAGATACGCAGTATTTT	CASSQVVERDTDTQYF
.	TRBV30	TRBJ2-1	.	TGTGCCTGGATGGAGTACGTTAGCTCCTACAATGAGCAGTTCTTC	CAWMEYVSSYNEQFF
.	TRBV7-9	TRBJ2-2	.	TGTGCCAGCAGCTTAGACCCCAGAGCCGGGGAGCTGTTTTTT	CASSLDPRAGELFF
.	TRBV5-6	TRBJ1-5	.	TGTGCCAGCAGCTTGAAGGGAGGAGGACAGCCCCAGCATTTT	CASSLKGGGQPQHF
.	TRBV19	TRBJ2-7	.	TGTGCCAGTAGTAGCCCGAGGGAGCAGTACTTC	CASSSPREQYF
.	TRBV4-1	TRBJ1-1	.	TGCGCCAGCAGAGGAGGCCCTGAAGCTTTCTTT	CASRGGPEAFF
.	TRBV4-1	TRBJ2-1	.	TGCGCCAGCAGCCAAGACGGATCGGACAGCTTTGTCGGGAGATGGTACAATGAGCAGTTCTTC	CASSQDGSDSFVGRWYNEQFF
TRBD1	TRBV7-8	TRBJ2-7	few	TGTGCCAGTAGGGGGACAGGGGTTCTCGACGAGCAGTACTTC	CASRGTGVLDEQYF
.	TRBV28	TRBJ1-1	few	TGTGCCAGCAACCCGACCGGAGCACGGGGAGCTTTCTTT	CASNPTGARGAFF
TRBD2	TRBV7-8	TRBJ2-7	.	TGTGCCAGCAGCTTACATCGGGGGGTCAACTACGAGCAGTACTTC	CASSLHRGVNYEQYF
.	TRBV29-1	TRBJ1-1	.	TGCAGCGTTCCCTTTGGGACTGAAGCTTTCTTT	CSVPFGTEAFF
.	TRBV7-3	TRBJ2-3	medium-sized	TGTGCCAGCAGCTTAACGGGCCTAGCGTATACAGATACGCAGTATTTT	CASSLTGLAYTDTQYF
TRBD1	TRBV9	TRBJ2-7	.	TGTGCCAGCAGCGCTGGGACAGGGGTCACCTACGAGCAGTACTTC	CASSAGTGVTYEQYF
.	TRBV30	TRBJ2-2	.	TGTGCCTGGAGTGTAGATCAGGTTAACACCGGGGAGCTGTTTTTT	CAWSVDQVNTGELFF
.	TRBV6-6	TRBJ1-1	many	TGTGCCAGCGTTTCCACTGAAGCTTTCTTT	CASVSTEAFF
.	TRBV4-1	TRBJ2-2	once	TGCGCCAGCAGCCAAGACCGGCGGGGCACCACCGGGGAGCTGTTTTTT	CASSQDRRGTTGELFF
TRBD2	TRBV5-1	TRBJ2-7	few	TGCGCCAGCAGCTGGGGACTAGCGGGAGGCTACGAGCAGTACTTC	CASSWGLAGGYEQYF
.	TRBV27	TRBJ2-5	few	TGTGCCAGCTCCCCAGGAGGAGAGACCCAGTACTTC	CASSPGGETQYF
TRBD1	TRBV30	TRBJ2-1	few	TGTGCCTGGAGTGTAACCGGGACAGGGGGCATCTACAATGAGCAGTTCTTC	CAWSVTGTGGIYNEQFF
TRBD1	TRBV6-5	TRBJ2-7	few	TGTGCCAGCAGTTCCGGGACAGGGTCCTTCTGGGAGCAGTACTTC	CASSSGTGSFWEQYF
TRBD1	TRBV19	TRBJ2-7	.	TGTGCCAGTAGTATCAGGGGGCTTTCCTACGAGCAGTACTTC	CASSIRGLSYEQYF
TRBD2	TRBV4-2	TRBJ2-5	.	TGTGCCAGCAGCCAAGGCGGCGGGCGGGAGGGCCGTGAGACCCAGTACTTC	CASSQGGGREGRETQYF
TRBD1	TRBV30	TRBJ2-5	few	TGTGCCTGGAGTTATGGACAGGCTCAAGAGACCCAGTACTTC	CAWSYGQAQETQYF
.	TRBV7-2	TRBJ1-1	few	TGTGCCAGCATCGACTCCGGGGCCACTGAAGCTTTCTTT	CASIDSGATEAFF
.	TRBV7-2	TRBJ2-5	.	TGTGCCAGCAGCTTAGTACCAGCGCATCAAGAGACCCAGTACTTC	CASSLVPAHQETQYF
.	TRBV29-1	TRBJ1-5	.	TGCAGCGTTAGACAGAACAATCAGCCCCAGCATTTT	CSVRQNNQPQHF
.	TRBV9	TRBJ2-1	.	TGTGCCAGCAGCCCTCCTCCAGACAATGAGCAGTTCTTC	CASSPPPDNEQFF
.	TRBV9	TRBJ2-7	.	TGTGCCAGCAGCGTAGTCGCGTCGGGTGGTGAGCAGTACTTC	CASSVVASGGEQYF
TRBD1	TRBV29-1	TRBJ2-7	few	TGCAGCGTTGGAGGGGGCGTCAACCCCTACGAGCAGTACTTC	CSVGGGVNPYEQYF
.	TRBV27	TRBJ2-7	.	TGTGCCAGCAGTGATGCAGGGAACTACGAGCAGTACTTC	CASSDAGNYEQYF
TRBD2	TRBV29-1	TRBJ2-2	.	TGCAGCGTTCCGGCTAGCGGGAGTGGGGAGCTGTTTTTT	CSVPASGSGELFF
TRBD2	TRBV7-2	TRBJ2-7	few	TGTGCCAGCAGCTTAGACCAAACGGGACTAGCGGGATCAGCCTACGAGCAGTACTTC	CASSLDQTGLAGSAYEQYF
TRBD2	TRBV7-9	TRBJ2-1	few	TGTGCCAGCAGCCCAGGGACTATCGGTGAGCAGTTCTTC	CASSPGTIGEQFF
.	TRBV5-1	TRBJ2-2	.	TGCGCCAGCACCGCAGGGGGGGCCGGGGAGCTGTTTTTT	CASTAGGAGELFF
TRBD2	TRBV6-6	TRBJ2-2	.	TGTGCCAGCATTCCGGGACTAGCGGGGAGCGACGGGGAGCTGTTTTTT	CASIPGLAGSDGELFF
TRBD2	TRBV4-3	TRBJ2-2	few	TGCGCCAGCAGCCCCGGCCTAGCGGGATACACCGGGGAGCTGTTTTTT	CASSPGLAGYTGELFF
TRBD2	TRBV7-9	TRBJ2-1	.	TGTGCCAGCAGTTGGGTTGCGGGAGTGGATGAGCAGTTCTTC	CASSWVAGVDEQFF
TRBD2	TRBV29-1	TRBJ2-7	few	TGCAGCGTTGAGCTACGGACAGCGGGAGACTACGAGCAGTACTTC	CSVELRTAGDYEQYF
.	TRBV7-9	TRBJ2-3	.	TGTGCCAGCAGAGCCCCGACAGCTATCTCCCGAGGAAGGTCAGATACGCAGTATTTT	CASRAPTAISRGRSDTQYF
.	TRBV29-1	TRBJ1-2	.	TGCAGCGTTGATGACACCTATGGCTACACCTTC	CSVDDTYGYTF
.	TRBV29-1	TRBJ1-1	.	TGCAGCGCCGGGGGAGGGGAGAACACTGAAGCTTTCTTT	CSAGGGENTEAFF
TRBD1	TRBV9	TRBJ1-2	.	TGTGCCAGCAGCGCTCAGGTCGGGGACAGGGGTTATGGCTACACCTTC	CASSAQVGDRGYGYTF
TRBD2	TRBV10-3	TRBJ2-1	.	TGTGCCATCAGTGGGGAGGGCCGGGATGAGCAGTTCTTC	CAISGEGRDEQFF
.	TRBV9	TRBJ2-2	few	TGTGCCAGCAGCGAACTAGCACCGGCGGGGGAGCTGTTTTTT	CASSELAPAGELFF
TRBD2	TRBV27	TRBJ2-1	.	TGTGCCAGCAGCCCGACCCCATCTAGCGGGAGGGCCCATGAGCAGTTCTTC	CASSPTPSSGRAHEQFF
TRBD1	TRBV7-8	TRBJ2-4	.	TGTGCCAGCAGCCGAAACAACAGGGGGTTGGCCAAAAACATTCAGTACTTC	CASSRNNRGLAKNIQYF
TRBD1	TRBV6-5	TRBJ2-5	once	TGTGCCAGCTTGGGACAGGCTCAAGAGACCCAGTACTTC	CASLGQAQETQYF
TRBD1	TRBV27	TRBJ2-2	.	TGTGCCAGCAGTCCCTCCTCGGACAGGGCGGGGACCGGGGAGCTGTTTTTT	CASSPSSDRAGTGELFF
.	TRBV6-5	TRBJ2-1	.	TGTGCCAGCAGCCTGAGCTCCTACAATGAGCAGTTCTTC	CASSLSSYNEQFF